A single sample gave rise to the 24 T cell receptor beta chains below, sequenced in a study of HIV-infected children after antiretroviral therapy interruption. Unique molecular identifiers were included in an RNA-based 3' RACE TCR library. MiXCR was run by TCRdb on the 3' RACE reads, yielding one entry per CDR3 protein. The profile covers over 15,000 distinct CDR3 sequences, with around 3.7% appearing a single time and approximately 5% taken by the ten largest. Treatment indicated: PENTA 11 planned treatment interruption arm or continuous ART arm. The input for sequencing was CD45RA+ CD4+ T cells from PBMCs, taken from a donor given antiretroviral therapy, either interrupted or continuous. Subset described: naive CD4+ CD45RA+ CD45RO- T cells. The receptors here all came from a child between 2 and 17 years old with HIV.

This clonotype was recorded many times. The gene calls are TRBV6-6 and TRBJ1-1; the D is unclear. The CDR3 contains 14 residues. CDR1 is MNHNY and CDR2 is SVGAGI in the germline V gene (reference sequence). Trimming left V 5 bases short and J 5 bases short, with 15 bases between. CDR3 in DNA: TGTGCCAGCAGTCCCCAAGGGAGGGCTACTGAAGCTTTCTTT. It codes for CASSPQGRATEAFF.

This clonotype has at least ten counts. The chain has TRBV27 and TRBJ1-6; 7 bases are shared with TRBD1. Germline CDR1 reads MNHEY; CDR2 reads SMNVEV (reference sequence). The CDR3 length is 18 residues. Trimming at V came to 5 bases and at J to 5 bases, leaving 15 bases not matched to a gene. This CDR3 reads CASSRSPRFGTDNSPLHF. The DNA of the CDR3 is TGTGCCAGCAGTAGGTCCCCTCGCTTCGGGACAGATAATTCACCCCTCCACTTT.

The rearrangement uses TRBV2 and TRBJ2-7; D is uncertain. The V gene's germline CDR1 is SNHLY and CDR2 FYNNEI. The length of the CDR3 is 11 residues. V lost 6 bases and J lost 6, with 9 bases in between. DNA for the CDR3: TGTGCCAGCAGCTTCACTACCGAGCAGTACTTC. This codes for CASSFTTEQYF.

This sequence joins TRBV29-1 and TRBJ1-2, with 7 bases lining up with TRBD1. This CDR3 is built from 14 residues. The V gene's germline CDR1 is SQVTM and CDR2 ANQGSEA. Losses at the gene ends were 6 bases for V and 5 bases for J; bases not matched to a gene: 12. This CDR3 reads CSVDGQADAYGYTF. The CDR3 DNA is TGCAGCGTGGACGGACAGGCCGACGCGTATGGCTACACCTTC.

This clonotype appeared many times. V usage is TRBV9 and J usage is TRBJ1-3, with D perhaps matching TRBD1 (5 bases). The CDR3 length is 15 residues. V was pared by 0 bases and J by 0 bases, with 7 bases between. Per the germline V gene, CDR1 is SGDLS and CDR2 is YYNGEE. The CDR3 nucleotides are TGTGCCAGCAGCGTAGAGACAGACTCTGGAAACACCATATATTTT. Translated, it gives CASSVETDSGNTIYF.

This clonotype was counted ten times or more. The V gene is TRBV4-2, the J gene TRBJ2-3, with D unresolved. Germline V gene data show CDR1 as LGHNA and CDR2 as YNFKEQ. The CDR3 totals 15 residues. The ends were cut back, 0 bases at V and 4 bases at J, with 11 bases in the middle. The CDR3 coding sequence is TGTGCCAGCAGCCAAGATAGCTTAAGGGCAGATACGCAGTATTTT. As protein: CASSQDSLRADTQYF.

This clonotype has more than one count but fewer than ten. This chain uses TRBV7-8 with TRBJ1-1; no reliable D call. The CDR3 spans 13 residues. With 6 bases removed from V and 1 base from J, the gap between germline ends came to 9 bases. Germline CDR1 and CDR2: SGHVS and FQNEAQ. This CDR3 is CASSLFQNTEAFF. CDR3 sequence (DNA): TGTGCCAGCAGTTTATTTCAGAACACTGAAGCTTTCTTT.

This clonotype was detected only a few times. The V gene is TRBV27, the J gene TRBJ1-6; 8 bases line up with TRBD1. The J segment lost 7 bases and the V segment lost 6 bases, leaving 11 bases of the junction unmatched. The CDR3 contains 16 residues. Germline lookup yields CDR1 MNHEY and CDR2 SMNVEV (reference sequence). CDR3 sequence: CASSLAGQGRNSPLHF. CDR3 nucleotides: TGTGCCAGCAGCTTAGCCGGACAGGGAAGGAATTCACCCCTCCACTTT.

This clonotype was detected ten times or more. An end of the junction differs from the germline gene, which may be a read error. This rearrangement joins TRBV29-1 to TRBJ2-1; D perhaps matches TRBD1 (7 bases). The CDR3 is 12 residues long. Germline V gene lookup returns CDR1 SQVTM and CDR2 ANQGSEA. This CDR3 reads CGAAGQYAEQFF. The CDR3 DNA reads as TGTGGTGCTGCGGGACAGTATGCTGAGCAGTTCTTC.

This clonotype has a count of ten or more. The V and J genes are TRBV28 and TRBJ1-6; D not certain. Trimming shortened V by 8 bases and J by 2 bases, and 10 bases separated the two germline ends. The CDR3 sequence is 14 residues long. Germline CDR1 reads MDHEN; CDR2 reads SYDVKM. In DNA form, the CDR3 reads TGTGCCAGCTCATCCAGAGCCTATAATTCACCCCTCCACTTT. Protein sequence: CASSSRAYNSPLHF.

This chain connects TRBV5-5 to TRBJ1-2; the D is unclear. CDR1 is SGHKS, CDR2 YYEKEE, per germline (reference sequence). The V and J ends lost 2 bases and 8 bases respectively, with 16 bases between them. The length of the CDR3 is 14 residues. CDR3 sequence: CASSFGGSPEGYTF. CDR3 nucleotide sequence: TGTGCCAGCAGCTTCGGAGGGTCACCGGAAGGCTACACCTTC. The full variable domain, rest sourced from reference TRBV5-5 and TRBJ1-2, is DAGVTQSPTHLIKTRGQQVTLRCSPISGHKSVSWYQQVLGQGPQFIFQYYEKEERGRGNFPDRFSARQFPNYSSELNVNALLLGDSALYLCASSFGGSPEGYTFGSGTRLTVV.

In this sample, this clonotype turned up many times. The chain couples TRBV10-3 to TRBJ1-5; D uncertain. The CDR3 is made up of 15 amino acids. V lost 3 bases and J lost 3, with 12 bases in between. Germline-derived CDR1 and CDR2 are ENHRY and SYGVKD. CDR3 coding DNA: TGTGCCATCAGTGAATCGGTGCAGGACAATCAGCCCCAGCATTTT. It specifies CAISESVQDNQPQHF.

This clonotype has ten or more counts. The rearrangement uses TRBV5-6 and TRBJ2-7; no definite D call. V shed 0 bases and J shed 2 bases, with 12 bases lying between them. The CDR3 totals 15 residues. The germline gives CDR1 SGHDT, CDR2 YYEEEE. CDR3 coding DNA: TGTGCCAGCAGCTTGGGTATTGCTCAGCCCTACGAGCAGTACTTC. It codes for CASSLGIAQPYEQYF.

This clonotype has at least ten counts. The chain recombines TRBV12-3 or TRBV12-4 with TRBJ1-2; the D is unclear. The CDR3 is 13 residues long. The V and J ends lost 1 base and 5 bases respectively, with 8 bases between them. Here the CDR3 reads CASSLGRVYGYTF. In DNA form, the CDR3 reads TGTGCCAGCAGTTTAGGCCGGGTATATGGCTACACCTTC.

This clonotype has a count of ten or more. This rearrangement joins TRBV20-1 to TRBJ1-3; the D gene is possibly TRBD1 (6 bases). Germline assignment: CDR1 DFQATT and CDR2 SNEGSKA (reference sequence). V gave up 3 bases and J gave up 4 bases, with 10 bases separating them. This CDR3 comprises 13 residues. The CDR3: CSASRGLGNTIYF. For the CDR3, the DNA is TGCAGTGCTAGCAGGGGCTTGGGAAACACCATATATTTT.

This clonotype was observed many times. The rearrangement uses TRBV18 and TRBJ1-4; D perhaps matches TRBD1 (6 bases). This CDR3 is built from 15 residues. V was clipped by 3 bases and J by 2 bases, with 10 bases between them. Germline values: CDR1 KGHSH, CDR2 LQKENI. CDR3 protein: CASSPTGGTNEKLFF. The CDR3 nucleotides are TGTGCCAGCTCACCGACAGGAGGCACTAATGAAAAACTGTTTTTT.

This clonotype has ten or more counts. This rearrangement joins TRBV6-4 to TRBJ1-2; a weak D match, TRBD1 (5 bases). V was cut by 6 bases and J by 4 bases, with 12 bases left in between. The CDR3 has 13 amino acids. Germline V lookup: CDR1 MRHNA, CDR2 SNTAGT. The CDR3 coding sequence is TGTGCCAGCAGCCCGGGGGGGGGCTATGGCTACACCTTC. It encodes CASSPGGGYGYTF.

The rearrangement uses TRBV3-1 and TRBJ1-3; D gene unclear. CDR3 size: 15 residues. Trimming removed 3 bases at V and 0 bases at J, with 9 bases between. Per the germline V gene, CDR1 is LGHDT and CDR2 is YNNKEL (reference sequence). The CDR3 nucleotides read TGTGCCAGCAGCCAGACGGCGGCCTCTGGAAACACCATATATTTT. Translation: CASSQTAASGNTIYF.

This clonotype was seen at least ten times. This chain links TRBV20-1 with TRBJ2-7; D is unclear. The length of the CDR3 is 11 residues. Deletions cut 5 bases from V and 1 base from J, with 6 bases between. Looked up from germline, CDR1 is DFQATT and CDR2 is SNEGSKA (reference sequence). CDR3 nucleotide sequence: TGCAGTGCTGATTCTTCCTACGAGCAGTACTTC. This translates into CSADSSYEQYF.

This clonotype was observed many times. V usage is TRBV12-3 or TRBV12-4 and J usage is TRBJ2-3; 7 bases match TRBD1. Trimming took 3 bases from V and 0 from J; bases not matched to a gene: 15. This CDR3 has 19 amino acids. The CDR3 DNA reads TGTGCCAGCAGTTTCCGGACGGGCAAGCAGGGGGAAAGCACAGATACGCAGTATTTT. Amino acid sequence: CASSFRTGKQGESTDTQYF.

This clonotype was detected many times. The chain is built from TRBV9 and TRBJ2-7; possible D gene TRBD2, 5 bases. The CDR3 runs to 15 residues. Germline V gene sequence: CDR1 SGDLS, CDR2 YYNGEE. V lost 0 bases and J lost 2, with 12 bases in between. CDR3 DNA: TGTGCCAGCAGCGTAGGTCGGGATTCAACCTACGAGCAGTACTTC. Its translation is CASSVGRDSTYEQYF.

In this sample, this clonotype is medium-sized (0.01 to 0.1%). The chain carries TRBV5-1 and TRBJ1-5; no reliable D call. V lost 0 bases to trimming and J lost 3 bases, with 4 bases between them. CDR3 size: 13 residues. Per germline, CDR1 SGHRS and CDR2 YFSETQ. The CDR3 nucleotides are TGCGCCAGCAGCTTGGGTACCAATCAGCCCCAGCATTTT. As protein: CASSLGTNQPQHF.

Regarding this clonotype: A read error is possible here, since a much larger clone lies one base away. The chain links TRBV9 to TRBJ2-7; 7 nucleotides line up with TRBD2. Germline loops: CDR1 SGDLS, CDR2 YYNGEE. The length of the CDR3 is 14 residues. The CDR3 nucleotides are TGTTCCAGCAGCCCTGGACTAGAAAAAGACGAGCAGTACTTC. Encoded protein: CSSSPGLEKDEQYF.

In its sample, this clonotype was seen many times. The CDR3 DNA sequence: TGTGCCAGCAGCTTGGACAGGCCTAACTATGGCTACACCTTC. This gives the protein CASSLDRPNYGYTF. The chain uses TRBV5-5 and TRBJ1-2, with D possibly TRBD1 on 5 matching bases. Germline V CDR1 and CDR2: SGHKS, YYEKEE (reference sequence). V was cut by 0 bases and J by 0 bases, with 6 bases left in between. This CDR3 contains 14 residues.